This is a list of T cell receptor beta chains from one sample in a study of blood T cell repertoires in COVID-19. Sequencing was performed with immunoSEQ multiplex PCR; in TCRdb, only in-frame clones are kept and a portion is missing. The sample records about 270,000 clones, around nine tenths being singletons. Sequencing was carried out using peripheral blood. These receptors originate from a middle-aged man with active or convalescent COVID-19. The CDR3 runs from the conserved cysteine through the conserved F or W. D genes are given only for firm matches. Clone size is shown for a subset of rows, as once, few, many or a class of expanded clone.

TRBJ1-1,TRBV5-4,NA,NA,CAYRSADLNTEAFF,TGTGCCTACAGGTCTGCAGACCTGAACACTGAAGCTTTCTTT
TRBJ1-2,TRBV5-8,NA,NA,CASGPWGDDYGYTF,TGTGCCAGCGGCCCATGGGGGGACGACTATGGCTACACCTTC
TRBJ1-6,TRBV9,NA,NA,CASSVAGTVSPLHF,TGTGCCAGCAGCGTGGCAGGAACGGTTTCACCCCTCCACTTT
TRBJ1-2,TRBV6-5,NA,TRBD1,CASRQDRAPVYGYTF,TGTGCCAGCAGGCAAGACAGGGCACCTGTCTATGGCTACACCTTC
TRBJ2-4,TRBV19,NA,TRBD1,CASSMGQGIAKNIQYF,TGTGCCAGTAGTATGGGACAGGGGATAGCCAAAAACATTCAGTACTTC
TRBJ1-5,TRBV4-1,NA,NA,CASSLLAEGNQPQHF,TGCGCCAGCAGCCTTCTCGCCGAGGGTAATCAGCCCCAGCATTTT
TRBJ1-1,TRBV11-2,NA,NA,CASTLGRGSTNTEAFF,TGTGCCAGCACCCTAGGGAGGGGGTCCACGAACACTGAAGCTTTCTTT
TRBJ2-7,TRBV29-1,NA,TRBD2,CSVGESGGYEQYF,TGCAGCGTGGGGGAAAGCGGGGGCTACGAGCAGTACTTC
TRBJ1-1,TRBV28,NA,NA,CASSPSGWRTEAFF,TGTGCCAGCAGTCCATCGGGGTGGAGGACTGAAGCTTTCTTT
TRBJ2-2,TRBV24-1,NA,TRBD2,CATSDPLITGGKAGELFF,TGTGCCACCAGTGATCCCTTGATTACGGGGGGGAAGGCCGGGGAGCTGTTTTTT
TRBJ1-6,TRBV9,NA,NA,CASSPAGPPLHF,TGTGCCAGCAGCCCCGCGGGTCCACCCCTCCACTTT
TRBJ2-2,TRBV3-1/TRBV3-2,NA,TRBD1,CASSQESGTGGLGELFF,TGTGCCAGCAGCCAAGAATCCGGGACAGGGGGGCTAGGGGAGCTGTTTTTT
TRBJ1-2,TRBV27,NA,NA,CASSPRAGVDYGYTF,TGTGCCAGCAGTCCCCGAGCAGGGGTTGACTATGGCTACACCTTC
TRBJ1-1,TRBV7-9,once,TRBD1,CASSSWTGAGTEAFF,TGTGCCAGCAGCTCCTGGACAGGGGCCGGCACTGAAGCTTTCTTT
TRBJ2-4,TRBV19,NA,TRBD1,CASSIEGQANTNIQYF,TGTGCCAGTAGTATAGAGGGACAGGCGAACACCAACATTCAGTACTTC
TRBJ1-2,TRBV12-5,NA,NA,CASGLVLTSYGYTF,TGTGCTAGTGGTTTGGTACTAACATCATATGGCTACACCTTC
TRBJ1-2,TRBV6-1,NA,NA,CASSEGPVNYGYTF,TGTGCCAGCAGTGAAGGTCCAGTTAACTATGGCTACACCTTC
TRBJ2-3,TRBV10-2,NA,TRBD2,CASSESKSAGSRLSTDTQYF,TGCGCCAGCAGTGAGTCGAAATCAGCGGGGAGTCGTCTGAGCACAGATACGCAGTATTTT
TRBJ2-3,TRBV6-5,NA,TRBD1,CASSRQGYPDTQYF,TGTGCCAGCAGTCGACAGGGGTACCCAGATACGCAGTATTTT
TRBJ2-1,TRBV19,NA,NA,CASKDRLKTYNEQFF,TGTGCCAGTAAGGACAGATTAAAGACCTACAATGAGCAGTTCTTC
TRBJ1-3,TRBV7-6,NA,NA,CASSSHGPPWNTIYF,TGTGCCAGCAGCTCCCATGGGCCTCCTTGGAACACCATATATTTT
TRBJ2-1,TRBV28,NA,NA,CASSPERGGQFF,TGTGCCAGCAGTCCGGAGCGAGGGGGGCAGTTCTTC
TRBJ2-2,TRBV27,NA,TRBD1,CASSHRQGFVGELFF,TGTGCCAGCAGTCATCGACAGGGTTTCGTCGGGGAGCTGTTTTTT
TRBJ1-2,TRBV19,NA,NA,CASSIDWRGRGGYTF,TGTGCCAGTAGTATAGATTGGCGGGGACGTGGTGGCTACACCTTC
TRBJ1-6,TRBV6-6,NA,TRBD1,CASSYWTGYNSPLHF,TGTGCCAGCAGTTACTGGACAGGTTATAATTCACCCCTCCACTTT
TRBJ1-2,TRBV5-4,NA,NA,CASSLPGVRQGNYGYTF,TGTGCCAGCAGCTTACCTGGCGTTAGGCAGGGGAACTATGGCTACACCTTC
TRBJ2-2,TRBV7-9,NA,NA,CASSFGTPNTGELFF,TGTGCCAGCAGCTTTGGGACACCGAACACCGGGGAGCTGTTTTTT
TRBJ2-1,TRBV2,NA,TRBD1,CAIRKDRAYNEQFF,TGTGCCATCAGAAAGGACAGGGCCTACAATGAGCAGTTCTTC
TRBJ1-3,TRBV7-2,once,NA,CASSPKGVSGNTIYF,TGTGCCAGCAGCCCCAAAGGGGTCTCTGGAAACACCATATATTTT
TRBJ1-6,TRBV11-2,NA,NA,CASSLARGRGVSPLHF,TGTGCCAGCAGCTTAGCCCGCGGCAGGGGAGTTTCACCCCTCCACTTT
TRBJ2-1,TRBV6-5,NA,NA,CASSRGAEQFF,TGTGCCAGCAGCCGCGGGGCTGAGCAGTTCTTC
TRBJ1-4,TRBV10-3,NA,TRBD1,CAISETTGAVTNEKLFF,TGTGCCATCAGTGAGACGACAGGGGCGGTAACTAATGAAAAACTGTTTTTT
TRBJ1-6,TRBV6-2/TRBV6-3,NA,TRBD1,CASSGTGVASPLHF,TGTGCCAGCAGTGGGACAGGGGTCGCTTCACCCCTCCACTTT
TRBJ2-3,TRBV10-1,NA,TRBD1,CASGETGGLTDTQYF,TGCGCCAGCGGAGAGACAGGGGGCTTGACAGATACGCAGTATTTT
TRBJ1-1,TRBV19,NA,NA,CASSPTVLTEAFF,TGTGCCAGTAGCCCGACAGTCCTAACTGAAGCTTTCTTT
TRBJ2-1,TRBV7-3,NA,NA,CASSTGIPSEQFF,TGTGCCAGCAGCACCGGGATTCCGAGTGAGCAGTTCTTC
TRBJ1-6,TRBV30,NA,NA,CAWSGLQVHNSPLHF,TGTGCCTGGAGTGGCCTACAGGTTCATAATTCACCCCTCCACTTT
TRBJ2-7,TRBV19,NA,NA,CASSPRAGATGFYEQYF,TGTGCCAGTAGTCCCCGTGCGGGGGCCACAGGTTTCTACGAGCAGTACTTC
TRBJ1-1,TRBV19,NA,TRBD1,CASRQGVHTEAFF,TGTGCCAGTCGACAGGGCGTGCACACTGAAGCTTTCTTT
TRBJ1-4,TRBV5-1,NA,NA,CASRDSVNEKLFF,TGCGCCAGCAGGGACAGCGTCAATGAAAAACTGTTTTTT
TRBJ1-3,TRBV5-5,NA,TRBD1,CASSLGSTGADSGNTIYF,TGTGCCAGCAGCTTGGGGTCAACAGGGGCCGACTCTGGAAACACCATATATTTT
TRBJ2-6,TRBV6-5,NA,TRBD1,CASGPTGRGANVLTF,TGTGCCAGCGGACCGACAGGGCGTGGGGCCAACGTCCTGACTTTC
TRBJ2-7,TRBV14,NA,NA,CASSQDSGGFYEQYF,TGTGCCAGCAGCCAAGACTCAGGGGGGTTCTACGAGCAGTACTTC
TRBJ2-1,TRBV5-4,NA,TRBD2,CASSLALAGAGNEQFF,TGTGCCAGCAGCTTGGCCCTAGCGGGGGCGGGGAATGAGCAGTTCTTC
TRBJ2-5,TRBV2,NA,NA,CARGSGQETQYF,TGTGCCCGGGGGAGCGGACAAGAGACCCAGTACTTC
TRBJ2-3,TRBV5-1,NA,TRBD1,CASSLNTGTGLTDTQYF,TGCGCCAGCAGCCTAAATACCGGGACAGGACTCACAGATACGCAGTATTTT
TRBJ2-3,TRBV3-1/TRBV3-2,NA,TRBD2,CASSPGLAGGPVPSTDTQYF,TGTGCCAGCAGCCCGGGACTAGCGGGAGGCCCTGTTCCTAGCACAGATACGCAGTATTTT
TRBJ2-1,TRBV10-3,NA,TRBD2,CAIAGTSGRARWGQFF,TGTGCCATCGCCGGGACTAGCGGGAGGGCCCGGTGGGGGCAGTTCTTC
TRBJ2-1,TRBV5-4,NA,NA,CASSNGLPVLLLNEQFF,TGTGCCAGCAGCAACGGACTCCCCGTGCTCCTACTGAATGAGCAGTTCTTC